Below, 32 T cell receptor beta chains from the same sample are listed, as sequenced in a study of blood T cell repertoires in COVID-19. Assay used: immunoSEQ multiplex PCR; TCRdb lists only in-frame clones, some missing. Of 150,000 to 200,000 clones in the sample, around 83% were seen once. Source material: peripheral blood. Receptor source: a woman in her 70s with COVID-19, enrolled during active disease.

V gene TRBV19 combines with J gene TRBJ1-1; tentative D call: TRBD1 (6 bases). In germline, CDR1 is LNHDA, CDR2 SQIVND (reference sequence). The ends were cut back, 6 bases at V and 5 bases at J, with 16 bases in the middle. The length of the CDR3 is 14 residues. This chain's CDR3 is CASSARGEWTEAFF. The CDR3 bases are TGTGCCAGTAGCGCCAGGGGAGAATGGACTGAAGCTTTCTTT.

This chain connects TRBV6-2 or TRBV6-3 to TRBJ2-3; 8 bases map to TRBD2. V lost 6 bases, J lost 3 bases, and 14 bases stayed unmatched. Germline-derived CDR1 and CDR2 are MNHEY and SVGEGT. The CDR3 spans 17 residues. This CDR3 is CASSPVGAGVGTDTQYF. The CDR3 coding sequence is TGTGCCAGCAGCCCCGTGGGAGCGGGAGTGGGGACAGATACGCAGTATTTT.

This sequence joins TRBV7-7 and TRBJ2-2; D may be TRBD1 (6 bases). CDR3 size: 15 residues. From germline, CDR1 is SSHAT and CDR2 FNYEAQ (reference sequence). V was clipped by 6 bases and J by 5 bases, with 16 bases between them. The CDR3: CASRGAGAQTGELFF. The CDR3 DNA is TGTGCCAGCAGGGGGGCCGGGGCGCAAACCGGGGAGCTGTTTTTT.

Notes on this clone: This specimen includes other DNA sequences encoding the same CDR3. V and J are TRBV18 and TRBJ1-3; D might be TRBD1 (5 bases). The CDR3 runs 15 residues. The V and J ends lost 3 bases and 0 bases respectively, with 9 bases between them. The germline gives CDR1 KGHSH, CDR2 LQKENI. The DNA of the CDR3 is TGTGCCAGCTCACCGGAGACAGTCTCTGGAAACACCATATATTTT. Its protein is CASSPETVSGNTIYF.

The rearrangement links TRBV20-1 to TRBJ2-7; 7 nucleotides align to TRBD1. Germline CDR1 DFQATT, CDR2 SNEGSKA (reference sequence). Trimming cost V 3 bases and J 3 bases; bases outside gene matches: 5. The CDR3 covers 13 residues. CDR3 in DNA: TGCAGTGCTAGTCGACAGGGCAGCTACGAGCAGTACTTC. Translation gives CSASRQGSYEQYF.

V gene TRBV14 combines with J gene TRBJ1-6; 7 bases align to TRBD1. The CDR3 totals 15 residues. J was trimmed by 8 bases and V by 4 bases; bases with no gene match: 8. The germline V gene encodes CDR1 SGHDN and CDR2 FVKESK. The chain's CDR3 is CASSPTTQGYSPLHF. The CDR3 nucleotides are TGTGCCAGCAGCCCAACAACACAGGGGTATTCACCCCTCCACTTT.

The J gene is TRBJ1-5, the V gene TRBV15; D ambiguous. The CDR3 runs 14 residues. Germline V CDR1 and CDR2: LNHNV, YYDKDF (reference sequence). V lost 8 bases, J lost 0 bases, and 11 bases lay in between. In DNA, the CDR3 is TGTGCCACCCAGACAAAGTATAGCAATCAGCCCCAGCATTTT. Its protein product is CATQTKYSNQPQHF. The full variable domain, completed using reference TRBV15 and TRBJ1-5, is DAMVIQNPRYQVTQFGKPVTLSCSQTLNHNVMYWYQQKSSQAPKLLFHYYDKDFNNEADTPDNFQSRRPNTSFCFLDIRSPGLGDTAMYLCATQTKYSNQPQHFGDGTRLSIL.

The rearrangement links TRBV7-2 to TRBJ2-2; D possibly corresponds to TRBD2 (5 bases). This CDR3 contains 16 residues. Looked up from germline, CDR1 is SGHTA and CDR2 is FQGNSA. V was pared by 0 bases and J by 2 bases, with 10 bases between. The CDR3, as DNA: TGTGCCAGCAGCTTAGCGCAAGGGAGAAACACCGGGGAGCTGTTTTTT. This codes for CASSLAQGRNTGELFF.

This clone was detected a few times. This chain uses TRBV28 with TRBJ1-2; D perhaps matches TRBD1 (6 bases). From germline, CDR1 is MDHEN and CDR2 SYDVKM. The V end lost 7 bases, the J end lost 8 bases, and 23 bases lay between the germline ends. The CDR3 is 15 amino acids. The CDR3 DNA follows: TGTGCCAGCACCCCCCTTGAGGGGGGGGTAGGCGGCTACACCTTC. Translation gives CASTPLEGGVGGYTF.

This chain joins TRBV25-1 and TRBJ1-1; D remains unclear. The ends were cut back, 1 base at V and 1 base at J, with 16 bases in the middle. The CDR3 consists of 17 residues. Germline CDR1 reads MGHDK; CDR2 reads SYGVNS. The CDR3 sequence is CASSEFTGSGGNTEAFF. Here the CDR3 DNA reads TGTGCCAGCAGTGAATTTACCGGGAGTGGCGGGAACACTGAAGCTTTCTTT.

The CDR3 DNA is TGTGCCAGCAGCCAAGATGGGACAGGGGTAGCACCCCTCCACTTT. Encoded protein: CASSQDGTGVAPLHF. This chain uses TRBV3-1 (or the pseudogene TRBV3-2) with TRBJ1-6; 10 bases map to TRBD1. CDR1 and CDR2 from the germline V gene are LGHDT and YNNKEL (reference sequence). This CDR3 contains 15 residues. V gave up 0 bases and J gave up 11 bases; unmatched junction bases: 4.

This clone turned up a few times. This rearrangement joins TRBV4-3 to TRBJ2-7; the D is unclear. CDR3 length equals 15 residues. CDR1 is LGHNA, CDR2 YSLEER, per germline. The ends were cut back, 0 bases at V and 1 base at J, with 10 bases in the middle. CDR3 residues: CASSQDHHSSYEQYF. CDR3 coding DNA: TGCGCCAGCAGCCAAGATCACCACAGTTCCTACGAGCAGTACTTC.

The V gene is TRBV7-9, the J gene TRBJ2-7; perhaps TRBD1 as D (7 bases). Germline CDR1 and CDR2: SEHNR and FQNEAQ (reference sequence). This CDR3 has 16 residues. The ends were cut back, 4 bases at V and 5 bases at J, with 21 bases in the middle. The CDR3 loop reads CASSSGVEGAVNEQYF. CDR3 bases: TGTGCCAGCAGCTCAGGAGTGGAGGGGGCGGTCAACGAGCAGTACTTC. Based on the CDR3 plus reference TRBV7-9 and TRBJ2-7, the full variable domain is DTGVSQNPRHKITKRGQNVTFRCDPISEHNRLYWYRQTLGQGPEFLTYFQNEAQLEKSRLLSDRFSAERPKGSFSTLEIQRTEQGDSAMYLCASSSGVEGAVNEQYFGPGTRLTVT.

Only a few counts were recorded for this clone. V and J are TRBV18 and TRBJ2-6, with TRBD1 matching 9 bases. Germline-derived CDR1 and CDR2 are KGHSH and LQKENI. Germline trimming cut 0 bases from V and 0 bases from J; bases unmatched to any gene: 3. This CDR3 has 18 amino acids. CDR3 sequence reads: CASSPPGQGLSGANVLTF. The DNA for the CDR3 is TGTGCCAGCTCACCACCGGGACAGGGTCTCTCTGGGGCCAACGTCCTGACTTTC. Full variable domain (rest looked up from reference TRBV18 and TRBJ2-6): NAGVMQNPRHLVRRRGQEARLRCSPMKGHSHVYWYRQLPEEGLKFMVYLQKENIIDESGMPKERFSAEFPKEGPSILRIQQVVRGDSAAYFCASSPPGQGLSGANVLTFGAGSRLTVL.

This rearrangement joins TRBV6-5 to TRBJ2-7, with D perhaps matching TRBD1 (6 bases). The ends were cut back, 1 base at V and 2 bases at J, with 12 bases in the middle. Per the germline V gene, CDR1 is MNHEY and CDR2 is SVGAGI. This CDR3 has 15 residues. CDR3 region: CASSYFGGQTYEQYF. The CDR3 DNA sequence: TGTGCCAGCAGTTACTTCGGTGGACAGACCTACGAGCAGTACTTC.

In this sample, this clone turned up once. The V gene is TRBV7-3, the J gene TRBJ2-3; D is unresolved. The germline V gene has CDR1 SGHTA and CDR2 FQGTGA. This CDR3 has 13 residues. Trimming took off 6 bases at V and 2 bases at J, with 9 bases between the two ends. The CDR3 loop reads CASSLSYTDTQYF. The CDR3 DNA reads as TGTGCCAGCAGTTTGTCGTACACAGATACGCAGTATTTT.

This chain links TRBV7-6 with TRBJ1-2; D unresolved. The CDR3 length is 15 residues. Deletions cut 5 bases from V and 3 bases from J, with 16 bases between. Germline-derived CDR1 and CDR2 are SGHVS and FNYEAQ. The CDR3 loop reads CASSPYGVPHYGYTF. Written as DNA, the CDR3 is TGTGCCAGCAGCCCTTACGGGGTACCTCACTATGGCTACACCTTC.

The chain is built from TRBV12-3 or TRBV12-4 and TRBJ2-1, with D tentatively TRBD2 (6 bases). The V end lost 7 bases, the J end lost 4 bases, and 11 bases lay between the germline ends. The CDR3 extends over 13 amino acids. Here the CDR3 DNA reads TGTGCCAGCATAATGGACTATTACAATGAGCAGTTCTTC. As protein: CASIMDYYNEQFF.

The CDR3 loop reads CASSQGQVSPEAFF. The CDR3 nucleotides read TGCGCCAGCAGCCAAGGACAGGTCTCCCCTGAAGCTTTCTTT. V and J are TRBV4-1 and TRBJ1-1, with a tentative D call TRBD1 (6 bases). The germline gives CDR1 MGHRA, CDR2 YSYEKL. This CDR3 has 14 residues. V dropped 1 base and J dropped 6 bases, with 12 bases sitting between them.

The gene calls are TRBV11-2 and TRBJ1-6, with D unresolved. There are 12 residues in the CDR3. The ends were cut back, 5 bases at V and 15 bases at J, with 14 bases in the middle. Germline values: CDR1 SGHAT, CDR2 FQNNGV. The CDR3 region has the DNA TGTGCCAGCAGCCCTTTGGGAGGAAACCTCCACTTT. Its translation is CASSPLGGNLHF.

J is TRBJ2-1 and V is TRBV9; a possible D gene is TRBD2 (6 bases). V was cut by 4 bases and J by 9 bases, with 17 bases left in between. The CDR3 spans 14 residues. CDR1 and CDR2 from the germline V gene are SGDLS and YYNGEE. CDR3 sequence (DNA): TGTGCCAGCAGCCCTCGGACTTTCGGGGGTGAGCAGTTCTTC. Its translation: CASSPRTFGGEQFF.

J is TRBJ2-2 and V is TRBV5-1; no definite D call. Germline-derived CDR1 and CDR2 are SGHRS and YFSETQ. Trimming pared 0 bases from V and 3 bases from J, leaving 6 bases between. The CDR3 covers 14 residues. The CDR3 here is CASSLGVYTGELFF. For the CDR3, the DNA is TGCGCCAGCAGCTTGGGAGTTTACACCGGGGAGCTGTTTTTT.

The chain is built from TRBV28 and TRBJ2-1; 11 bases are a match to TRBD1. From germline, CDR1 is MDHEN and CDR2 SYDVKM. J gave up 5 bases and V 4 bases, and 7 bases lay outside the gene matches. This CDR3 has 16 amino acids. The CDR3 sequence is CASSSSGQGVHNEQFF. In DNA form, the CDR3 reads TGTGCCAGCAGTTCCTCGGGACAGGGGGTCCACAATGAGCAGTTCTTC.

The chain links TRBV2 to TRBJ1-1; D remains unclear. V gave up 6 bases and J gave up 11 bases, with 19 bases separating them. The CDR3 consists of 13 residues. CDR1 and CDR2 from the germline V gene are SNHLY and FYNNEI. The DNA of the CDR3 is TGTGCCAGCAGGACCGGGGAAACGGGTAGGGCTTTCTTT. Protein sequence: CASRTGETGRAFF.

The gene calls are TRBV14 and TRBJ2-7; D is possibly TRBD1 (5 bases). The CDR3 length is 13 residues. The V gene's germline CDR1 is SGHDN and CDR2 FVKESK. The V and J ends lost 2 bases and 6 bases respectively, with 11 bases between them. CDR3 residues: CASSQQNRIEQYF. The CDR3 DNA reads as TGTGCCAGCAGCCAACAGAACAGGATCGAGCAGTACTTC.

V and J are TRBV7-9 and TRBJ2-1; 7 nucleotides line up with TRBD1. V dropped 2 bases and J dropped 5; count of bases not matched to a gene: 9. The CDR3 length is 16 residues. From germline, CDR1 is SEHNR and CDR2 FQNEAQ (reference sequence). CDR3: CASSLWLGTANNEQFF. In DNA form, the CDR3 reads TGTGCCAGCAGCTTATGGCTGGGGACAGCTAACAATGAGCAGTTCTTC.

The rearrangement links TRBV7-8 to TRBJ1-5; 9 bases are shared with TRBD1. This CDR3 is built from 14 residues. Germline CDR1 SGHVS, CDR2 FQNEAQ. The V and J ends lost 5 bases and 6 bases, in that order; junction bases with no gene match: 5. The CDR3 loop is CASSARQGGQPQHF. The CDR3 DNA sequence: TGTGCCAGCAGCGCCAGACAGGGGGGTCAGCCCCAGCATTTT.

The V and J genes are TRBV30 and TRBJ1-6; 10 bases map to TRBD1. Germline V gene data show CDR1 as GTSNPN and CDR2 as SVGIG (reference sequence). This CDR3 region has 14 residues. V trimming: 3 bases; J trimming: 8 bases; junction bases outside the gene matches: 4. CDR3 sequence: CAWRRDRGYSPLHF. CDR3 sequence (DNA): TGTGCCTGGAGACGGGACAGGGGATATTCACCCCTCCACTTT.

The V gene is TRBV5-1, the J gene TRBJ2-7; no definite D call. CDR3 length: 13 amino acids. Germline assignment: CDR1 SGHRS and CDR2 YFSETQ. Trimming pared 4 bases from V and 2 bases from J, leaving 10 bases between. CDR3 loop: CASSADNAYEQYF. The CDR3 DNA reads as TGCGCCAGCAGCGCAGACAACGCCTACGAGCAGTACTTC. Variable domain in full (rest from reference TRBV5-1 and TRBJ2-7): KAGVTQTPRYLIKTRGQQVTLSCSPISGHRSVSWYQQTPGQGLQFLFEYFSETQRNKGNFPGRFSGRQFSNSRSEMNVSTLELGDSALYLCASSADNAYEQYFGPGTRLTVT.

The CDR3, as DNA: TGTGCCAGTAGAACCCGGGACATAAAAAGGGATGAAAAACTGTTTTTT. It specifies CASRTRDIKRDEKLFF. The rearrangement joins TRBV19 to TRBJ1-4, with a possible D match to TRBD1 (6 bases). The CDR3 has 16 amino acids. Per germline, CDR1 LNHDA and CDR2 SQIVND (reference sequence). Trimming shortened V by 6 bases and J by 6 bases, and 20 bases separated the two germline ends.

The gene calls are TRBV5-6 and TRBJ1-6; no firm D call. V was clipped by 4 bases and J by 9 bases, with 14 bases between them. The CDR3 runs to 14 residues. The germline gives CDR1 SGHDT, CDR2 YYEEEE. In nucleotides, the CDR3 is TGTGCCAGCAGCCTCGGCACGGGAGGTTCACCCCTCCACTTT. Protein product: CASSLGTGGSPLHF. Based on the CDR3 plus reference TRBV5-6 and TRBJ1-6, the full variable domain is DAGVTQSPTHLIKTRGQQVTLRCSPKSGHDTVSWYQQALGQGPQFIFQYYEEEERQRGNFPDRFSGHQFPNYSSELNVNALLLGDSALYLCASSLGTGGSPLHFGNGTRLTVT.

The V and J genes are TRBV10-3 and TRBJ2-3; D is possibly TRBD1 (5 bases). CDR1 ENHRY and CDR2 SYGVKD come from the germline V gene. The CDR3 is made up of 16 amino acids. The V end was cut by 0 bases, the J end by 4 bases, with 14 bases between. This CDR3 reads CAISESGAGRPDTQYF. The CDR3 bases are TGTGCCATCAGTGAGTCAGGAGCAGGGCGTCCAGATACGCAGTATTTT.